Each of the 9 T cell receptor beta chains below was sequenced from the same sample in a study of cytomegalovirus exposure and HLA in healthy donors. TCRdb's copy holds only in-frame clones and misses some; the assay was immunoSEQ multiplex PCR. Among about 240,000 clones listed, 70% to 90% were seen once. The source material was PBMCs. These receptor sequences come from a woman in her thirties in good health and CMV-seropositive.

The chain couples TRBV30 to TRBJ2-2; 8 bases agree with TRBD2. Germline CDR1 GTSNPN, CDR2 SVGIG (reference sequence). This CDR3 is built from 18 residues. V shed 0 bases and J 3 bases; nucleotides not matched to a gene: 12. CDR3 residues: CAWSVWTGGPSDTGELFF. Here the CDR3 DNA reads TGTGCCTGGAGTGTCTGGACGGGAGGGCCTTCAGACACCGGGGAGCTGTTTTTT.

V usage is TRBV6-5 and J usage is TRBJ2-7; tentative D call: TRBD2 (6 bases). Trimming took 0 bases from V and 0 from J, leaving 12 bases between them. There are 16 residues in the CDR3. The germline CDR1 and CDR2 sequences are MNHEY and SVGAGI. This CDR3 is CASSYSIGGSSYEQYF. The CDR3 coding sequence is TGTGCCAGCAGTTACTCGATAGGAGGGAGCTCCTACGAGCAGTACTTC.

This sequence joins TRBV19 and TRBJ1-1; the match to TRBD1 covers 7 bases. J lost 0 bases, V lost 5 bases, and 9 bases had no gene match. This CDR3 comprises 16 residues. Germline V gene data show CDR1 as LNHDA and CDR2 as SQIVND (reference sequence). The chain's CDR3 is CASSATNTGVNTEAFF. The CDR3 bases are TGTGCCAGTAGTGCAACGAACACAGGGGTGAACACTGAAGCTTTCTTT.

The CDR3 spells CATRLTGGGGNQPQHF. DNA of the CDR3: TGTGCCACCAGACTCACAGGGGGGGGAGGCAATCAGCCCCAGCATTTT. The chain employs TRBV15 and TRBJ1-5, with 8 bases lining up with TRBD1. This CDR3 has 16 residues. Germline V lookup: CDR1 LNHNV, CDR2 YYDKDF (reference sequence). The V and J ends lost 6 bases and 2 bases, in that order; junction bases with no gene match: 9. Full variable domain (outside the CDR3, taken from reference TRBV15 and TRBJ1-5): DAMVIQNPRYQVTQFGKPVTLSCSQTLNHNVMYWYQQKSSQAPKLLFHYYDKDFNNEADTPDNFQSRRPNTSFCFLDIRSPGLGDTAMYLCATRLTGGGGNQPQHFGDGTRLSIL.

The CDR3 spells CSVVRTGNTEAFF. DNA of the CDR3: TGCAGCGTTGTCCGTACAGGGAACACTGAAGCTTTCTTT. The V call is TRBV29-1, the J call TRBJ1-1, with D possibly matching TRBD1 (5 bases). The CDR3 has 13 amino acids. Germline V lookup: CDR1 SQVTM, CDR2 ANQGSEA. V was shortened by 4 bases and J by 1 base, with 10 bases between the two germline ends.

CDR3 residues: CASSYSGVVSAQYF. For the CDR3, the DNA is TGTGCCAGCAGTTATTCAGGGGTGGTTAGCGCGCAGTATTTT. This chain links TRBV6-5 with TRBJ2-3; TRBD1 might be the D (6 bases). V lost 3 bases, J lost 10 bases, and 17 bases lay in between. Germline CDR1 is MNHEY and CDR2 is SVGAGI. There are 14 residues in the CDR3.

This clone was counted a single time. This chain joins TRBV6-1 and TRBJ2-7, with 10 nucleotides matching TRBD2. The CDR3 contains 15 residues. Germline V gene sequence: CDR1 MNHNS, CDR2 SASEGT. The junction had 7 bases not matched to a gene; V was cut back by 6 bases and J by 2 bases. CDR3 DNA: TGTGCCAGCAGCTTCGGACTAGCGGCCACCTACGAGCAGTACTTC. Translating gives CASSFGLAATYEQYF.

V is TRBV6-6 and J is TRBJ1-2; D is ambiguous. Germline lookup yields CDR1 MNHNY and CDR2 SVGAGI (reference sequence). This CDR3 comprises 12 residues. V was shortened by 2 bases and J by 5 bases, with 6 bases between the two germline ends. CDR3 bases: TGTGCCAGCAGTTACGCAGATTATGGCTACACCTTC. Its translation: CASSYADYGYTF.

The V gene is TRBV21-1, the J gene TRBJ2-3; the D call in the table, TRBD2, was not verified against the DNA. TRBV21-1 is given as a pseudogene. This CDR3 comprises 18 residues. The CDR3 sequence is CASSSGTSERRWSDTQYF. Here the CDR3 DNA reads TGTGCCAGCAGCTCAGGGACTAGCGAAAGAAGGTGGTCAGATACGCAGTATTTT.